The 18 T cell receptor beta chains listed next were all sequenced from one sample in a study of regulatory T cells in long-lasting Graves disease. Time point specified: newly diagnosed GD, antithyroid drugs for less than 3 months. From RNA extracted from PBMCs, the TCR library was made. Libraries of TCR beta came from iRepertoire HTBI primers plus Arm-PCR of CDR3 regions. TCRdb processed the multiplex PCR reads anew with MiXCR; each CDR3 protein has one entry. The data hold a few hundred thousand distinct CDR3 sequences, with under 20% observed a single time. This same sample was also taken into another study, of T cells in Graves' hyperthyroidism and ophthalmopathy.

The specimen was peripheral blood mononuclear cells (PBMCs), collected at new diagnosis, from a patient treated with antithyroid drugs. The receptors were sampled from a woman aged 18 to 35 with Graves disease.

This clonotype was counted at least ten times. The chain employs TRBV18 and TRBJ2-5; no reliable D call. Germline V gene lookup returns CDR1 KGHSH and CDR2 LQKENI. V shed 3 bases and J shed 5 bases, with 13 bases lying between them. The length of the CDR3 is 14 residues. In DNA form, the CDR3 reads TGTGCCAGCTCACCGCGGCAGGCGATCGAGACCCAGTACTTC. Translation: CASSPRQAIETQYF.

The chain joins TRBV5-1 to TRBJ2-3; 9 bases align to TRBD2. The CDR3 has 16 amino acids. J gave up 3 bases and V 4 bases, and 9 bases lay outside the gene matches. Per germline, CDR1 SGHRS and CDR2 YFSETQ. The chain's CDR3 is CASSSQGTSQTDTQYF. In DNA form, the CDR3 reads TGCGCCAGCAGCAGCCAAGGGACTAGCCAAACAGATACGCAGTATTTT.

Ten or more counts support this clonotype. CDR3 sequence (DNA): TGTGCCAGCAGTCCAGTAACAGATACGCAGTATTTT. Residues: CASSPVTDTQYF. The chain uses TRBV18 and TRBJ2-3; D ambiguous. CDR1 KGHSH and CDR2 LQKENI come from the germline V gene. V dropped 8 bases and J dropped 3 bases, with 9 bases sitting between them. CDR3 length equals 12 residues. Full variable domain (remainder filled in from reference TRBV18 and TRBJ2-3): NAGVMQNPRHLVRRRGQEARLRCSPMKGHSHVYWYRQLPEEGLKFMVYLQKENIIDESGMPKERFSAEFPKEGPSILRIQQVVRGDSAAYFCASSPVTDTQYFGPGTRLTVL.

This clonotype occurred many times. The chain employs TRBV3-1 and TRBJ2-1; TRBD1 agrees at 8 bases. The V segment lost 4 bases and the J segment 1 base; nucleotides outside the gene matches: 0. CDR1 is LGHDT and CDR2 is YNNKEL in the germline V gene (reference sequence). The CDR3 runs to 14 residues. This CDR3 reads CASSRQGSYNEQFF. As DNA, the CDR3 is TGTGCCAGCAGCCGACAGGGGTCCTACAATGAGCAGTTCTTC.

The rearrangement joins TRBV10-3 to TRBJ1-2, with 7 nucleotides matching TRBD1. The CDR3 length is 14 residues. The V and J ends lost 10 bases and 8 bases, in that order; junction bases with no gene match: 16. Germline CDR1 ENHRY, CDR2 SYGVKD. Written as DNA, the CDR3 is TGTGCCAGCAAAGGAAGGGGGCATATCGGGGGCTACACCTTC. It translates to CASKGRGHIGGYTF.

In its sample, this clonotype was seen many times. The CDR3 DNA reads as TGCGCCAGCAGCTTACAGCAGGGAAATGGCTACACCTTC. It specifies CASSLQQGNGYTF. The rearrangement uses TRBV5-1 and TRBJ1-2; the D gene is possibly TRBD1 (5 bases). V was clipped by 2 bases and J by 6 bases, with 11 bases between them. The CDR3 sequence is 13 residues long. Germline V gives CDR1 SGHRS, CDR2 YFSETQ.

This rearrangement joins TRBV10-1 to TRBJ1-3; tentative D call: TRBD1 (6 bases). Per the germline V gene, CDR1 is WNHNN and CDR2 is SYGVQD (reference sequence). The CDR3 sequence is 18 residues long. The ends were cut back, 6 bases at V and 0 bases at J, with 21 bases in the middle. The chain's CDR3 is CASSHILNDRFSGNTIYF. CDR3 nucleotides: TGCGCCAGCAGCCACATATTAAATGACAGGTTCTCTGGAAACACCATATATTTT.

This clonotype was seen many times. The chain carries TRBV30 and TRBJ1-1; no reliable D call. V was clipped by 2 bases and J by 6 bases, with 10 bases between them. CDR3 size: 12 residues. CDR1 is GTSNPN and CDR2 is SVGIG in the germline V gene (reference sequence). This chain's CDR3 is CAWSNGQAEAFF. The CDR3 DNA follows: TGTGCCTGGAGTAACGGGCAGGCTGAAGCTTTCTTT.

The chain employs TRBV10-3 and TRBJ2-5, with 13 nucleotides matching TRBD2. Germline-derived CDR1 and CDR2 are ENHRY and SYGVKD. Trimming took 3 bases from V and 1 from J; bases not matched to a gene: 2. The CDR3 runs to 16 residues. The CDR3 reads CAISDTSGGAQETQYF. DNA for the CDR3: TGTGCCATCAGTGACACTAGCGGGGGGGCCCAAGAGACCCAGTACTTC.

The chain links TRBV27 to TRBJ1-6; D remains unclear. Trimming took off 5 bases at V and 0 bases at J, with 8 bases between the two ends. The CDR3 contains 15 residues. Germline-derived CDR1 and CDR2 are MNHEY and SMNVEV (reference sequence). In DNA form, the CDR3 reads TGTGCCAGCAGTCGGAGTAGCTCCTATAATTCACCCCTCCACTTT. As protein: CASSRSSSYNSPLHF.

This clonotype showed up just once. The chain recombines TRBV12-3 or TRBV12-4 with TRBJ1-2; the match to TRBD1 covers 9 bases. This CDR3 spans 15 amino acids. Trimming removed 3 bases from V and 2 bases from J; junction bases left unmatched: 4. CDR3 bases: TGTGCCAGCAGTTTTAGGACAGGGGAAAACTATGGCTACACCTTC. Its protein product is CASSFRTGENYGYTF.

The CDR3 DNA reads as TGTGCCAGCAGCTTAGCAGGGACTAGCAATCAGCCCCAGCATTTT. Translated, it gives CASSLAGTSNQPQHF. The rearrangement joins TRBV11-2 to TRBJ1-5; D is possibly TRBD1 (5 bases). Trimming took off 1 base at V and 0 bases at J, with 7 bases between the two ends. This CDR3 has 15 residues. Per germline, CDR1 SGHAT and CDR2 FQNNGV.

This chain connects TRBV29-1 to TRBJ1-1; D gene ambiguous. CDR3 length equals 13 residues. Trimming shortened V by 1 base and J by 1 base, and 7 bases separated the two germline ends. In germline, CDR1 is SQVTM, CDR2 ANQGSEA. Here the CDR3 reads CSVEVAENTEAFF. As DNA, the CDR3 is TGCAGCGTTGAAGTAGCAGAGAACACTGAAGCTTTCTTT.

The table lists this clonotype with many counts. The chain links TRBV30 to TRBJ2-6; D gene uncertain. The CDR3 runs 14 residues. The V and J ends lost 2 bases and 4 bases respectively, with 9 bases between them. In germline, CDR1 is GTSNPN, CDR2 SVGIG (reference sequence). CDR3 DNA sequence: TGTGCCTGGAGTCCTTTGGCGGGGGCCAACGTCCTGACTTTC. This encodes CAWSPLAGANVLTF.

By proportion, this clonotype is medium-sized. V usage is TRBV11-2 and J usage is TRBJ2-3, with 10 bases identical to TRBD2. The CDR3 has 15 residues. In germline, CDR1 is SGHAT, CDR2 FQNNGV. V was clipped by 5 bases and J by 5 bases; unmatched bases: 7. The CDR3 DNA is TGTGCCAGCAGCGGTAGCGGGAGGTTAGAAGATACGCAGTATTTT. It is translated as CASSGSGRLEDTQYF.

The chain combines TRBV20-1 with TRBJ2-7; 12 bases align to TRBD2. The CDR3 consists of 15 residues. The J segment lost 3 bases and the V segment lost 6 bases, leaving 9 bases of the junction unmatched. From germline, CDR1 is DFQATT and CDR2 SNEGSKA (reference sequence). CDR3 protein: CSATDRLAGDYEQYF. The CDR3, as DNA: TGCAGTGCCACCGATAGACTAGCGGGGGACTACGAGCAGTACTTC.

This clonotype was found many times. The chain is built from TRBV7-9 and TRBJ2-5, with 7 bases lining up with TRBD1. The CDR3 consists of 14 residues. The germline gives CDR1 SEHNR, CDR2 FQNEAQ (reference sequence). V lost 8 bases to trimming and J lost 5 bases; unmatched junction nucleotides: 11. In DNA, the CDR3 is TGTGCCAGCCTCGAACAGGGGAGAGGGGAGACCCAGTACTTC. Translating gives CASLEQGRGETQYF.

This clonotype was found many times. CDR3 loop: CASSPRSRENYEQYF. CDR3 coding DNA: TGTGCCAGCAGCCCCCGTAGTCGGGAGAACTACGAGCAGTACTTC. The chain employs TRBV7-9 and TRBJ2-7; D possibly corresponds to TRBD2 (6 bases). The V end was cut by 5 bases, the J end by 3 bases, with 17 bases between. The CDR3 has 15 amino acids. In germline, CDR1 is SEHNR, CDR2 FQNEAQ (reference sequence). Based on the CDR3 plus reference TRBV7-9 and TRBJ2-7, the full variable domain is DTGVSQNPRHKITKRGQNVTFRCDPISEHNRLYWYRQTLGQGPEFLTYFQNEAQLEKSRLLSDRFSAERPKGSFSTLEIQRTEQGDSAMYLCASSPRSRENYEQYFGPGTRLTVT.